The 19 T cell receptor beta chains below all came from one sample that was sequenced in a study of T cell clonality in common variable immunodeficiency. The study, taken as a whole, reports: Fewer deletions and N-nucleotide insertions were reportedly seen in common variable immunodeficiency TCR beta sequences.

No antigens are known for them. Generated by immunoSEQ multiplex PCR, the TCRdb table keeps only in-frame clones and is missing some. The record shows over 15,000 clones for this sample, with no singletons present. Sequencing was done on a sample of peripheral blood mononuclear cells. The receptors here all came from a human donor with common variable immunodeficiency.

This clone has more than one count but fewer than ten. Sequencing ends 3 residues short of the CDR3 end; the germline J gene provides the rest. V is TRBV7-3 and J is TRBJ2-1; a possible D gene is TRBD2 (7 bases). Trimming cost V 5 bases and J 6 bases, with 17 bases left between them. Germline assignment: CDR1 SGHTA and CDR2 FQGTGA. The CDR3 has 15 amino acids. Here the CDR3 reads CASSPGLGGGNEQFF. CDR3 bases read: TGTGCCAGCAGCCCAGGACTAGGGGGGGGCAATGAG. The variable domain in full, with the rest retrieved from reference TRBV7-3 and TRBJ2-1, is GAGVSQTPSNKVTEKGKYVELRCDPISGHTALYWYRQSLGQGPEFLIYFQGTGAADDSGLPNDRFFAVRPEGSVSTLKIQRTERGDSAVYLCASSPGLGGGNEQFFGPGTRLTVL.

A word on this clone: The sequenced fragment ends 3 residues before the CDR3 boundary, so the rest is inferred from the germline J gene. V gene TRBV2 combines with J gene TRBJ1-2, with a weak D call TRBD1 (6 bases). V was cut by 4 bases and J by 3 bases, with 9 bases left in between. CDR1 is SNHLY, CDR2 FYNNEI, per germline. CDR3 length: 13 residues. The CDR3 region is CASSGDTDYGYTF. The covered CDR3 bases are TGTGCCAGCAGTGGGGACACGGACTATGGC.

On this clone itself: The read falls 3 residues short of the CDR3 end, and the missing part is taken from the germline J gene. The rearrangement joins TRBV19 to TRBJ2-1; 10 bases fit TRBD1. With 6 bases clipped from V and 5 bases from J, the junction kept 4 bases outside the gene matches. The CDR3 spans 14 residues. Germline loops: CDR1 LNHDA, CDR2 SQIVND (reference sequence). The CDR3 reads CASRRDRGNNEQFF. CDR3 bases read: TGTGCCAGTAGACGGGACAGGGGAAACAATGAG.

On this clone: The read is 3 residues too short to cover the CDR3 end, so that end is filled in from the germline J gene. The chain uses TRBV2 and TRBJ1-2; D remains unclear. Deletions cut 0 bases from V and 7 bases from J, with 6 bases between. Germline values: CDR1 SNHLY, CDR2 FYNNEI. The CDR3 spans 12 residues. CDR3 DNA (partial): TGTGCCAGCAGTGAAGCGCTAGGTGGC. Its protein product is CASSEALGG. The CDR3 reads in full as CASSEALGGYTF.

This clone has ten or more counts. The read halts 3 residues ahead of the CDR3 end, with the missing end drawn from the germline J gene. V gene TRBV29-1 combines with J gene TRBJ2-4; 8 nucleotides align to TRBD2. With V trimmed by 0 bases and J by 4 bases, 8 bases remained unmatched. The V gene's germline CDR1 is SQVTM and CDR2 ANQGSEA. The CDR3 is 16 amino acids. The covered CDR3 bases are TGCAGCGTTGAAGATCAAAGCGGGGGAGGTAAAAACATT. Its protein product is CSVEDQSGGGKNI. The full CDR3 reads CSVEDQSGGGKNIQYF.

This clone counts as medium-sized. The read ends 3 residues before the CDR3 terminus; that terminus is restored from the germline J gene. The identical CDR3 is also encoded by other nucleotide sequences in the sample. The chain employs TRBV20-1 and TRBJ2-7, with a possible D match to TRBD1 (7 bases). Germline CDR1 and CDR2: DFQATT and SNEGSKA (reference sequence). CDR3 length: 14 residues. Trimming removed 0 bases at V and 6 bases at J, with 15 bases between. CDR3 residues: CSAREAGQHVEQYF. The covered CDR3 bases are TGCAGTGCTAGAGAGGCGGGACAGCACGTCGAG.

This clone was observed at least ten times. Read sequence stops 3 residues before the CDR3 end, and the germline J gene provides the missing end. The V and J genes are TRBV29-1 and TRBJ1-2, with no clear D. Germline V gene sequence: CDR1 SQVTM, CDR2 ANQGSEA. Trimming took off 4 bases at V and 0 bases at J, with 12 bases between the two ends. There are 14 residues in the CDR3. Partial CDR3 DNA: TGCAGCGTTGTCTTACTAGATACTAACTATGGC. It encodes CSVVLLDTNYG. In full, the CDR3 is CSVVLLDTNYGYTF.

There are a few counts of this clone. Read coverage stops 3 residues before the CDR3 terminus; the germline J gene supplies the remainder. This chain links TRBV7-2 with TRBJ2-7; 7 bases are a match to TRBD1. The CDR3 has 14 residues. After removal of 5 bases from V and 1 base from J, the junction contained 5 bases not matched to a gene. Germline CDR1 and CDR2: SGHTA and FQGNSA. The sequenced part of the CDR3 DNA is TGTGCCAGCAGCGTGGGGACAGCGTCCTACGAG. Translating it yields CASSVGTASYE. The CDR3 in its entirety is CASSVGTASYEQYF.

The table lists this clone with many counts. The CDR3 end falls 3 residues outside the read, so it is completed with the germline J gene. This chain links TRBV20-1 with TRBJ2-7, with D perhaps matching TRBD1 (6 bases). This CDR3 is 15 amino acids long. Trimming removed 6 bases from V and 4 bases from J, with 22 bases in between. Germline loops: CDR1 DFQATT, CDR2 SNEGSKA (reference sequence). The CDR3: CSARGGAWVGYEQYF. CDR3 DNA (partial): TGCAGTGCCAGGGGTGGGGCCTGGGTGGGGTACGAG.

This clone was detected many times. The read finishes 3 residues shy of the CDR3 end, and the germline J gene is used to complete it. This chain links TRBV5-1 with TRBJ1-1; D remains unclear. The CDR3 has 14 residues. The germline V and J ends were trimmed by 0 bases and 5 bases, with 11 bases remaining between them. Germline assignment: CDR1 SGHRS and CDR2 YFSETQ. The covered CDR3 bases are TGCGCCAGCAGCTTGGGTTCGGTTATAACTGAA. Amino acids: CASSLGSVITE. The CDR3 reads in full as CASSLGSVITEAFF.

Notes on this clone: The read ends 3 residues before the CDR3 terminus; that terminus is restored from the germline J gene. J is TRBJ2-3 and V is TRBV19; 13 bases agree with TRBD2. J gave up 6 bases and V 10 bases, and 7 bases lay outside the gene matches. There are 14 residues in the CDR3. Germline loops: CDR1 LNHDA, CDR2 SQIVND (reference sequence). The CDR3 spells CATGLAGVSDTQYF. CDR3 DNA, as far as it was read: TGTGCCACAGGACTAGCGGGGGTATCCGATACG.

About this clone itself: The CDR3 is cut off 3 residues early in the read; its end comes from the germline J gene. The chain couples TRBV7-6 to TRBJ1-1; 9 bases line up with TRBD1. The CDR3 consists of 14 residues. Trimming took 5 bases from V and 4 from J; bases not matched to a gene: 5. From germline, CDR1 is SGHVS and CDR2 FNYEAQ. The CDR3 DNA, read in part, is TGTGCCAGCAGCCCGTTGACAGGGGGCACTGAA. Translating gives CASSPLTGGTE. Given in full, the CDR3 is CASSPLTGGTEAFF. Looking up the rest from reference TRBV7-6 and TRBJ1-1 gives the full variable domain: GAGVSQSPRYKVTKRGQDVALRCDPISGHVSLYWYRQALGQGPEFLTYFNYEAQQDKSGLPNDRFSAERPEGSISTLTIQRTEQRDSAMYRCASSPLTGGTEAFFGQGTRLTVV.

This clone was recorded a few times. The CDR3 bases that were read are TGTGCCAGCACCCCGGGCCCCAGCGGCCGCAATGAG. Protein sequence: CASTPGPSGRNE. The full CDR3 protein is CASTPGPSGRNEQFF. The V call is TRBV11-3, the J call TRBJ2-1; tentatively, D is TRBD2 (5 bases). The read finishes 3 residues shy of the CDR3 end, and the germline J gene is used to complete it. Between the trimmed V and J ends, which lost 7 bases and 6 bases, there was a span of 19 bases. Germline V CDR1 and CDR2: SGHNT, YENEEA. The CDR3 is 15 residues long.

Remarks on this clone: The read halts 3 residues ahead of the CDR3 end, with the missing end drawn from the germline J gene. The chain links TRBV2 to TRBJ1-2, with 7 bases aligning to TRBD1. Germline V CDR1 and CDR2: SNHLY, FYNNEI. CDR3 length: 13 residues. This CDR3 is CASTPDRARGYTF. The CDR3 DNA, read in part, is TGTGCCAGCACCCCCGACAGGGCGCGAGGC. Based on the CDR3 plus reference TRBV2 and TRBJ1-2, the full variable domain is EPEVTQTPSHQVTQMGQEVILRCVPISNHLYFYWYRQILGQKVEFLVSFYNNEISEKSEIFDDQFSVERPDGSNFTLKIRSTKLEDSAMYFCASTPDRARGYTFGSGTRLTVV.

This clone was recorded a few times. The CDR3 is cut off 3 residues early in the read; its end comes from the germline J gene. The rearrangement joins TRBV7-2 to TRBJ2-1; 9 bases align to TRBD2. V gave up 0 bases and J gave up 8 bases; unmatched junction bases: 5. CDR1 is SGHTA and CDR2 is FQGNSA in the germline V gene. The CDR3 totals 15 residues. CDR3 DNA (partial): TGTGCCAGCAGCTTAGCTGGGACTAGCAACTATGAG. It encodes CASSLAGTSNYE. The whole CDR3 region reads CASSLAGTSNYEQFF.

As to this clone: The read comes to an end 3 residues before the CDR3 does, leaving the germline J gene to fill in the end. The rearrangement joins TRBV11-3 to TRBJ2-7, with 8 bases identical to TRBD1. CDR3 length: 14 amino acids. Germline V gene sequence: CDR1 SGHNT, CDR2 YENEEA. With 5 bases clipped from V and 2 bases from J, the junction kept 5 bases outside the gene matches. Incomplete CDR3 DNA: TGTGCCAGCAGCCCCTCACAGGGGGCCTACGAG. It encodes CASSPSQGAYE. The whole CDR3 protein is CASSPSQGAYEQYF.

As concerns this clone: The read ends 3 residues early relative to the CDR3; the germline J gene fills the gap. The J gene is TRBJ2-5, the V gene TRBV2, with TRBD1 matching over 12 bases. Germline assignment: CDR1 SNHLY and CDR2 FYNNEI. V dropped 11 bases and J dropped 7; count of bases not matched to a gene: 8. CDR3 length: 13 amino acids. CDR3 bases read: TGTGCCGCCCGGGACAGGGGGCCCGGGACC. Amino acid sequence: CAARDRGPGT. The full CDR3 protein reads CAARDRGPGTQYF.

About this clone: Coverage ceases 3 residues before the CDR3 finishes, and the germline J gene fills in the end. This chain links TRBV18 with TRBJ1-5; no clear D gene. Per germline, CDR1 KGHSH and CDR2 LQKENI. The ends were cut back, 3 bases at V and 0 bases at J, with 6 bases in the middle. This CDR3 comprises 14 residues. CDR3: CASSPGLSNQPQHF. CDR3 DNA (partial): TGTGCCAGCTCACCCGGACTTAGCAATCAGCCC.

The sample holds a few counts of this clone. The read halts 3 residues ahead of the CDR3 end, with the missing end drawn from the germline J gene. This chain joins TRBV7-2 and TRBJ1-2; no clear D. The CDR3 is made up of 14 amino acids. V dropped 1 base and J dropped 0 bases, with 6 bases sitting between them. CDR1 is SGHTA and CDR2 is FQGNSA in the germline V gene. CDR3 residues: CASSLGTANYGYTF. The sequenced part of the CDR3 DNA is TGTGCCAGCAGCTTAGGAACAGCTAACTATGGC.